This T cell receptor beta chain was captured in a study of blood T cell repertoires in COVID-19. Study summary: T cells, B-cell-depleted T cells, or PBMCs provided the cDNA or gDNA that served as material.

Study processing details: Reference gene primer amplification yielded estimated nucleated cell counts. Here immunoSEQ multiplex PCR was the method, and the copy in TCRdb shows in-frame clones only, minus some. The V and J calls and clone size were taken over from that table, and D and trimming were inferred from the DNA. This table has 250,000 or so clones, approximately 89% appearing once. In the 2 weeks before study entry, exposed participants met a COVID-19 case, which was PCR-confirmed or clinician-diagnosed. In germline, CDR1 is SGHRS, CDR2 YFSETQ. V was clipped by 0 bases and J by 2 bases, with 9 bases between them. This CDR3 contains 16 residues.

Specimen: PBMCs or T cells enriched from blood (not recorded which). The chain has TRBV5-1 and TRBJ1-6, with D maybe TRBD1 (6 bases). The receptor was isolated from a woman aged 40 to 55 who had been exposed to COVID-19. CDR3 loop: CASSLDRGTYNSPLHF. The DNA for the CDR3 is TGCGCCAGCAGCTTGGATAGGGGGACCTATAATTCACCCCTCCACTTT.